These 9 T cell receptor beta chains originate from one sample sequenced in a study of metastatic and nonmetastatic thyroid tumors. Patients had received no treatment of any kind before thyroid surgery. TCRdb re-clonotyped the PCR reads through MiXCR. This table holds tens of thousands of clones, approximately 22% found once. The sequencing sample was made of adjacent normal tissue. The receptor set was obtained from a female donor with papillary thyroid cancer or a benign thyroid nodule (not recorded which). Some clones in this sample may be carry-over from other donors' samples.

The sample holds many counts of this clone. As DNA, the CDR3 is TGTGCCAGCAGCTTAGGGGCACAGTATGGCTACACCTTC. Its protein product is CASSLGAQYGYTF. V is TRBV7-9 and J is TRBJ1-2, with D unclear. The germline CDR1 and CDR2 sequences are SEHNR and FQNEAQ (reference sequence). This CDR3 is built from 13 residues. Trimming shortened V by 1 base and J by 5 bases, and 8 bases separated the two germline ends.

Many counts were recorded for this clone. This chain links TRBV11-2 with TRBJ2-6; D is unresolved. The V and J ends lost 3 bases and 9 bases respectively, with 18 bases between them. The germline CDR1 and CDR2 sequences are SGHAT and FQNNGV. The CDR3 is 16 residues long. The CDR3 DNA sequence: TGTGCCAGCAGCTTTATCCGGGCAGACACCGGCAACGTCCTGACTTTC. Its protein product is CASSFIRADTGNVLTF.

CDR3 nucleotide sequence: TGTGCCAGCAGCCTAACAGGGTTTGCTACTGAAGCTTTCTTT. Protein: CASSLTGFATEAFF. V is TRBV5-6 and J is TRBJ1-1; possible D gene TRBD1, 6 bases. The germline V gene encodes CDR1 SGHDT and CDR2 YYEEEE. The germline V and J ends were trimmed by 4 bases and 5 bases, with 15 bases remaining between them. The CDR3 has 14 residues.

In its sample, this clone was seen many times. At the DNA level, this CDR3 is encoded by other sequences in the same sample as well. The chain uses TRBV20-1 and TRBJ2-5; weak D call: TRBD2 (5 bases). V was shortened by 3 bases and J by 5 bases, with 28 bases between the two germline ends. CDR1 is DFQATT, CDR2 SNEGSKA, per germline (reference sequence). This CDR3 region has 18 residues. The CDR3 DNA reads TGCAGTGCTAGGGGAACTGGACTTTTGTTTCCACTTGTGGAGACCCAGTACTTC. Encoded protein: CSARGTGLLFPLVETQYF.

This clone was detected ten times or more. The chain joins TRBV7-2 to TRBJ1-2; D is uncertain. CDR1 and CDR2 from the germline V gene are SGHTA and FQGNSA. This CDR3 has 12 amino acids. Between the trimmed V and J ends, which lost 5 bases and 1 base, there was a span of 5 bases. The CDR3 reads CASSPYNYGYTF. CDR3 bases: TGTGCCAGCAGCCCCTATAACTATGGCTACACCTTC.

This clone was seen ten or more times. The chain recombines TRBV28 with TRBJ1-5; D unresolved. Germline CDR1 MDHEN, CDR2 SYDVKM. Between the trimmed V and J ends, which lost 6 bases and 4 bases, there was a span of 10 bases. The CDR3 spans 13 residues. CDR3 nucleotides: TGTGCCAGCAGAGACGACCCTAATCAGCCCCAGCATTTT. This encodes CASRDDPNQPQHF.

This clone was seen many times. CDR3 sequence: CSASGGGYEQYF. As DNA, the CDR3 is TGCAGTGCTAGTGGGGGCGGGTACGAGCAGTACTTC. The chain carries TRBV20-1 and TRBJ2-7; D is possibly TRBD1 (6 bases). The CDR3 covers 12 residues. Deletions cut 3 bases from V and 4 bases from J, with 10 bases between. Germline V CDR1 and CDR2: DFQATT, SNEGSKA (reference sequence).

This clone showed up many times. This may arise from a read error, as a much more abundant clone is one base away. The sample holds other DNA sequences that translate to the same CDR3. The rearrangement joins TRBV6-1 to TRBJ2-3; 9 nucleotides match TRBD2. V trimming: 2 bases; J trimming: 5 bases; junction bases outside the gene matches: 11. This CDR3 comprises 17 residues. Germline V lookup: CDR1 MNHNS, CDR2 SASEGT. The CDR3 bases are TGTGCCAGCAGTGAACTGGTGGCGGGGGGGGTAGGAGATACGCAGTATTTT. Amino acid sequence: CASSELVAGGVGDTQYF.

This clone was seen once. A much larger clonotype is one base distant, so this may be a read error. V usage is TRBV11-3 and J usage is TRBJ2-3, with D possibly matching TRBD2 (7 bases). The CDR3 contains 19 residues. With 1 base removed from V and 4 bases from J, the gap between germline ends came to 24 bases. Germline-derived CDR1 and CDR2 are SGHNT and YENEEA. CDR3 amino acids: CASSLVAGARTVGPDTQYF. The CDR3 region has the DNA TGTGCCAGCAGCTTAGTAGCGGGCGCCCGGACAGTGGGCCCAGATACGCAGTATTTT.